The 20 T cell receptor beta chains below were found in one sample sequenced in a study of cytotoxic CD8 clonotypes in ibrutinib-treated CLL. TCRdb keeps only in-frame clones here, not all; method: immunoSEQ multiplex PCR. The sample records approximately 140,000 clones, approximately 80% being singletons. Sample: PBMCs, taken after 12 months of ibrutinib treatment. All receptors come from a human donor with chronic lymphocytic leukemia.

The gene calls are TRBV11-2 and TRBJ2-5, with 10 bases identical to TRBD2. The V segment lost 5 bases and the J segment 2 bases; nucleotides outside the gene matches: 8. The CDR3 contains 16 residues. CDR1 and CDR2 from the germline V gene are SGHAT and FQNNGV. Here the CDR3 reads CASSHRLAGGQETQYF. DNA for the CDR3: TGTGCCAGCAGCCACAGACTAGCGGGTGGACAAGAGACCCAGTACTTC. The complete variable domain, with remaining parts taken from reference TRBV11-2 and TRBJ2-5, reads EAGVAQSPRYKIIEKRQSVAFWCNPISGHATLYWYQQILGQGPKLLIQFQNNGVVDDSQLPKDRFSAERLKGVDSTLKIQPAKLEDSAVYLCASSHRLAGGQETQYFGPGTRLLVL.

The chain combines TRBV20-1 with TRBJ2-4, with D uncertain. Germline V gives CDR1 DFQATT, CDR2 SNEGSKA (reference sequence). The CDR3 has 10 amino acids. With 4 bases removed from V and 10 bases from J, the gap between germline ends came to 8 bases. The CDR3 is CSATLGIQYF. The CDR3 coding sequence is TGCAGTGCTACCCTGGGAATTCAGTACTTC.

The DNA of the CDR3 is TGTGCCAGCAGCACCCGGGGAGGGGGAAACTATGGCTACACCTTC. This codes for CASSTRGGGNYGYTF. The chain carries TRBV6-5 and TRBJ1-2; a weak D match, TRBD1 (6 bases). Trimming took off 6 bases at V and 2 bases at J, with 16 bases between the two ends. The CDR3 runs 15 residues. In germline, CDR1 is MNHEY, CDR2 SVGAGI.

The chain is built from TRBV9 and TRBJ2-3; possibly TRBD1 or TRBD2 for D (5 bases each). This CDR3 spans 14 amino acids. The V gene lost 0 bases and the J gene lost 8 bases, with 13 bases spanning the gap. CDR1 and CDR2 (germline): SGDLS, YYNGEE. CDR3 sequence reads: CASSVGLFGTTQYF. Here the CDR3 DNA reads TGTGCCAGCAGCGTAGGATTGTTCGGGACTACGCAGTATTTT.

The chain employs TRBV27 and TRBJ1-1; D gene unclear. The CDR3 is 14 residues long. CDR1 is MNHEY and CDR2 is SMNVEV in the germline V gene (reference sequence). V lost 4 bases, J lost 2 bases, and 11 bases lay in between. The CDR3 loop is CASSWGTVNTEAFF. CDR3 sequence (DNA): TGTGCCAGCAGTTGGGGAACAGTTAACACTGAAGCTTTCTTT.

The chain has TRBV4-3 and TRBJ2-3; D is tentatively TRBD1 or TRBD2 (5 bases each). The ends were cut back, 0 bases at V and 2 bases at J, with 12 bases in the middle. This CDR3 spans 16 amino acids. Germline CDR1 reads LGHNA; CDR2 reads YSLEER. CDR3 residues: CASSQEGPTHTDTQYF. CDR3 sequence (DNA): TGCGCCAGCAGCCAAGAGGGACCTACCCACACAGATACGCAGTATTTT.

This chain joins TRBV18 and TRBJ1-6, with D perhaps matching TRBD1 (6 bases). Germline CDR1 is KGHSH and CDR2 is LQKENI. CDR3 size: 16 residues. The V end lost 2 bases, the J end lost 7 bases, and 15 bases lay between the germline ends. The DNA for the CDR3 is TGTGCCAGCTCACCAGCTGGGGGCGAAGGGAATTCACCCCTCCACTTT. This sequence encodes CASSPAGGEGNSPLHF.

This clone was observed many times. The chain uses TRBV29-1 and TRBJ1-2; 9 positions match TRBD1. The CDR3 runs 14 residues. The germline CDR1 and CDR2 sequences are SQVTM and ANQGSEA. V dropped 4 bases and J dropped 4; count of bases not matched to a gene: 7. CDR3 residues: CSVGGTGNAYGYTF. CDR3 bases: TGCAGCGTTGGTGGGACAGGGAATGCCTATGGCTACACCTTC.

The chain carries TRBV27 and TRBJ2-7, with 10 bases matching TRBD1. V gave up 4 bases and J gave up 3 bases; unmatched junction bases: 9. The germline gives CDR1 MNHEY, CDR2 SMNVEV (reference sequence). The CDR3 is 16 residues long. In DNA form, the CDR3 reads TGTGCCAGCAGTTACCATGGACAGGGGGGAGGCTACGAGCAGTACTTC. This sequence encodes CASSYHGQGGGYEQYF.

The chain joins TRBV2 to TRBJ1-2, with no clear D. Trimming left V 7 bases short and J 0 bases short, with 15 bases between. Germline CDR1 reads SNHLY; CDR2 reads FYNNEI. The length of the CDR3 is 15 residues. The CDR3 spells CASIGFQRSNYGYTF. For the CDR3, the DNA is TGTGCCAGCATTGGTTTCCAGCGTTCTAACTATGGCTACACCTTC.

This clone was seen only a few times. This rearrangement joins TRBV2 to TRBJ1-5; the D is unclear. CDR1 is SNHLY, CDR2 FYNNEI, per germline. CDR3 length equals 14 residues. With 0 bases removed from V and 1 base from J, the gap between germline ends came to 4 bases. For the CDR3, the DNA is TGTGCCAGCAGTGAAGCCTACAGCAATCAGCCCCAGCATTTT. Amino acids: CASSEAYSNQPQHF. Variable domain in full (rest from reference TRBV2 and TRBJ1-5): EPEVTQTPSHQVTQMGQEVILRCVPISNHLYFYWYRQILGQKVEFLVSFYNNEISEKSEIFDDQFSVERPDGSNFTLKIRSTKLEDSAMYFCASSEAYSNQPQHFGDGTRLSIL.

The rearrangement joins TRBV28 to TRBJ1-2; 7 bases fit TRBD1. The trim removed 5 bases at V and 8 bases at J, leaving 11 bases unmatched. The germline V gene has CDR1 MDHEN and CDR2 SYDVKM. The CDR3 length is 14 residues. DNA of the CDR3: TGTGCCAGCAGTATCGACCAGGGGGTATCGGGCTACACCTTC. It yields the protein CASSIDQGVSGYTF.

This clone was seen once. This chain uses TRBV27 with TRBJ2-7; maybe TRBD2 (5 bases). From germline, CDR1 is MNHEY and CDR2 SMNVEV (reference sequence). The V end was cut by 6 bases, the J end by 1 base, with 19 bases between. The CDR3 length is 16 residues. The DNA of the CDR3 is TGTGCCAGCAGACTAGGTCCGGGGTCGGGATCCTACGAGCAGTACTTC. This gives the protein CASRLGPGSGSYEQYF.

This clone appeared a few times. The V and J genes are TRBV27 and TRBJ1-2; possible D gene TRBD1, 6 bases. Germline V CDR1 and CDR2: MNHEY, SMNVEV (reference sequence). CDR3 size: 14 residues. Trimming took off 6 bases at V and 4 bases at J, with 15 bases between the two ends. The CDR3: CASRLSGGAYGYTF. For the CDR3, the DNA is TGTGCCAGCAGGCTATCGGGGGGCGCCTATGGCTACACCTTC.

The genes are TRBV19 and TRBJ2-7; D uncertain. With 5 bases removed from V and 4 bases from J, the gap between germline ends came to 18 bases. This CDR3 comprises 15 residues. CDR1 is LNHDA, CDR2 SQIVND, per germline (reference sequence). The CDR3 DNA reads as TGTGCCAGTAGTGTCAGTCTATTTGGGGATTACGAGCAGTACTTC. As protein: CASSVSLFGDYEQYF.

For the CDR3, the DNA is TGCGCCAGCAGCGCCCCCGGGACAGATAATTCACCCCTCCACTTT. Encoded protein: CASSAPGTDNSPLHF. The rearrangement links TRBV4-1 to TRBJ1-6; 7 nucleotides match TRBD1. Germline V gene lookup returns CDR1 MGHRA and CDR2 YSYEKL. The CDR3 loop spans 15 amino acids. J gave up 5 bases and V 5 bases, and 6 bases lay outside the gene matches.

The V call is TRBV28, the J call TRBJ1-1; D unclear. The CDR3 is 13 amino acids. Germline V gene sequence: CDR1 MDHEN, CDR2 SYDVKM. The ends were cut back, 6 bases at V and 0 bases at J, with 8 bases in the middle. The CDR3: CASSEQVNTEAFF. In DNA, the CDR3 is TGTGCCAGCAGCGAACAAGTGAACACTGAAGCTTTCTTT.

V is TRBV6-5 and J is TRBJ1-1; D remains ambiguous. CDR3 length equals 14 residues. CDR1 MNHEY and CDR2 SVGAGI come from the germline V gene. Trimming removed 2 bases from V and 0 bases from J, with 7 bases in between. The CDR3 reads CASSYSLLNTEAFF. The CDR3 DNA reads as TGTGCCAGCAGTTACAGCTTACTGAACACTGAAGCTTTCTTT.

The chain is built from TRBV6-5 and TRBJ1-2; TRBD1 aligns across 7 bases. This CDR3 has 13 residues. CDR1 and CDR2 (germline): MNHEY, SVGAGI. V dropped 0 bases and J dropped 8; count of bases not matched to a gene: 3. The CDR3 region is CASSYSRGGGYTF. The CDR3 DNA follows: TGTGCCAGCAGTTACTCGCGAGGGGGCGGCTACACCTTC.

V and J are TRBV7-9 and TRBJ2-2; D is uncertain. V lost 5 bases, J lost 4 bases, and 8 bases lay in between. The germline gives CDR1 SEHNR, CDR2 FQNEAQ (reference sequence). This CDR3 has 13 residues. CDR3 nucleotides: TGTGCCAGCAGCGGGGTCGGCACCGGGGAGCTGTTTTTT. The encoded protein is CASSGVGTGELFF.